This T cell receptor beta chain is drawn from a study of identical twins. Findings of the study overall: Twins' excess sharing was less marked for out-of-frame beta sequences. Where out-of-frame alpha sequences were twin-shared, they showed excess low generation probability.

A single record per CDR3 protein comes from TCRdb applying MiXCR to the 5' RACE reads. The sample yields 1.5 million to 2 million distinct CDR3 sequences, 32% seen once. Worth noting for this clonotype: Its specificity is not known.

Germline V gene lookup returns CDR1 SEHNR and CDR2 FQNEAQ (reference sequence). V dropped 3 bases and J dropped 0; count of bases not matched to a gene: 4. CDR3 length equals 15 residues. The sequenced material came from cord blood. This clonotype was obtained from a newborn girl in good health. The chain joins TRBV7-9 to TRBJ1-1, with 7 bases fitting TRBD1. DNA of the CDR3: TGTGCCAGCAGCTTCTGGACAGGAATGAACACTGAAGCTTTCTTT. It yields the protein CASSFWTGMNTEAFF.